One and the same sample provided the 17 T cell receptor beta chains below, sequenced in a study of T cells in Graves' hyperthyroidism and ophthalmopathy. TCR beta CDR3 sequences were amplified from RNA transcripts. The HTBI set primed first-round TCR CDR3 RT-PCR. TCRdb re-analysed the multiplex PCR reads in MiXCR, keeping a single row per CDR3 protein. This sample has about 360,000 distinct CDR3 sequences; about 12% occur once, and the top ten carry around a tenth. Sequenced material: blood. These receptor sequences come from a young woman with Graves' hyperthyroidism.

The sample holds a few counts of this clonotype. CDR3 sequence: CASSIPSLTRPGNTIYF. DNA of the CDR3: TGTGCCAGCAGTATACCATCATTAACTCGCCCTGGAAACACCATATATTTT. The chain recombines TRBV28 with TRBJ1-3; D remains ambiguous. The germline V and J ends were trimmed by 5 bases and 2 bases, with 19 bases remaining between them. The CDR3 extends over 17 amino acids. Looked up from germline, CDR1 is MDHEN and CDR2 is SYDVKM.

In its sample, this clonotype was seen many times. The chain links TRBV6-1 to TRBJ2-7, with D perhaps matching TRBD1 (5 bases). Germline V CDR1 and CDR2: MNHNS, SASEGT. Trimming removed 1 base from V and 5 bases from J, with 12 bases in between. The CDR3 contains 14 residues. The CDR3 region has the DNA TGTGCCAGCAGTGAAGGAGCAGGGCTGGACGAGCAGTACTTC. Translation gives CASSEGAGLDEQYF.

The rearrangement links TRBV2 to TRBJ2-5, with a tentative D call TRBD2 (5 bases). The CDR3 is 15 amino acids. The germline V gene encodes CDR1 SNHLY and CDR2 FYNNEI. Deletions cut 7 bases from V and 2 bases from J, with 17 bases between. The CDR3 loop reads CASNEEPREQETQYF. The CDR3 nucleotides read TGTGCCAGCAATGAGGAGCCGAGGGAGCAAGAGACCCAGTACTTC. The full variable domain, in which reference TRBV2 and TRBJ2-5 provide the parts outside the CDR3, is EPEVTQTPSHQVTQMGQEVILRCVPISNHLYFYWYRQILGQKVEFLVSFYNNEISEKSEIFDDQFSVERPDGSNFTLKIRSTKLEDSAMYFCASNEEPREQETQYFGPGTRLLVL.

This clonotype was counted many times. This rearrangement joins TRBV7-9 to TRBJ1-1, with D perhaps TRBD1 (6 bases). The CDR3 spans 16 residues. Deletions cut 6 bases from V and 0 bases from J, with 17 bases between. In germline, CDR1 is SEHNR, CDR2 FQNEAQ (reference sequence). The CDR3, as DNA: TGTGCCAGCAGACACCGGGACACCAGCTTGAACACTGAAGCTTTCTTT. Protein sequence: CASRHRDTSLNTEAFF.

In this sample, this clonotype turned up a few times. The chain uses TRBV10-2 and TRBJ2-5; D call uncertain. Trimming removed 0 bases from V and 5 bases from J, with 7 bases in between. CDR1 WSHSY and CDR2 SAAADI come from the germline V gene. The CDR3 is 13 residues long. The DNA of the CDR3 is TGCGCCAGCAGTGAGTCCGGGTTGGAGACCCAGTACTTC. This codes for CASSESGLETQYF.

On this clonotype: Given a much more abundant clone one base away, this may be a read error. This chain links TRBV11-2 with TRBJ2-7, with D maybe TRBD1 (5 bases). Germline CDR1 SGHAT, CDR2 FQNNGV. The ends were cut back, 8 bases at V and 1 base at J, with 12 bases in the middle. This CDR3 spans 13 amino acids. As DNA, the CDR3 is TGTGCCAGCGCCAAAGGGGATTCCTACGAGCAGTACTTC. Amino acid sequence: CASAKGDSYEQYF. The variable domain in full, completed from reference TRBV11-2 and TRBJ2-7, reads EAGVAQSPRYKIIEKRQSVAFWCNPISGHATLYWYQQILGQGPKLLIQFQNNGVVDDSQLPKDRFSAERLKGVDSTLKIQPAKLEDSAVYLCASAKGDSYEQYFGPGTRLTVT.

In its sample, this clonotype was seen many times. J is TRBJ2-1 and V is TRBV7-3; TRBD2 agrees at 10 bases. Losses at the gene ends were 2 bases for V and 5 bases for J; bases not matched to a gene: 3. The CDR3 sequence is 15 residues long. The germline CDR1 and CDR2 sequences are SGHTA and FQGTGA. The CDR3 reads CASSLGLAENNEQFF. The CDR3 nucleotides are TGTGCCAGCAGCTTAGGACTAGCGGAAAACAATGAGCAGTTCTTC.

This clonotype was picked up many times. This chain uses TRBV9 with TRBJ2-7, with D perhaps being TRBD1 or TRBD2 (5 bases each). This CDR3 is 12 amino acids long. Per the germline V gene, CDR1 is SGDLS and CDR2 is YYNGEE. V gave up 8 bases and J gave up 11 bases, with 20 bases separating them. CDR3 in DNA: TGTGCCAGTTCCCAACCCGGGGCAGAGAAGTACTTC. It translates to CASSQPGAEKYF.

This clonotype was picked up many times. CDR3 residues: CASSSPGQGGTEAFF. The CDR3 coding sequence is TGCGCCAGCAGCTCTCCGGGACAGGGGGGCACTGAAGCTTTCTTT. J is TRBJ1-1 and V is TRBV5-1; 11 bases map to TRBD1. After removal of 3 bases from V and 4 bases from J, the junction contained 5 bases not matched to a gene. The CDR3 runs 15 residues. The germline CDR1 and CDR2 sequences are SGHRS and YFSETQ.

This clonotype was seen more than once but under ten times. The genes are TRBV5-1 and TRBJ2-3; maybe TRBD1 (5 bases). Trimming took 3 bases from V and 6 from J, leaving 20 bases between them. The CDR3 spans 16 residues. Germline loops: CDR1 SGHRS, CDR2 YFSETQ. The CDR3 DNA is TGCGCCAGCAGCTCCGCAGGGTCAGTTGGTTCTGATACGCAGTATTTT. This gives the protein CASSSAGSVGSDTQYF.

This clonotype was seen repeatedly, ten times or more. In nucleotides, the CDR3 is TGTGCCAGCAGCTTGGCGTGGGGCGAGCAGTACTTC. This encodes CASSLAWGEQYF. The rearrangement joins TRBV5-4 to TRBJ2-7, with unresolved D. Looked up from germline, CDR1 is SGHNT and CDR2 is YYREEE (reference sequence). The V end was cut by 0 bases, the J end by 6 bases, with 7 bases between. The CDR3 is 12 residues long.

Ten or more counts support this clonotype. This chain connects TRBV20-1 to TRBJ2-1; TRBD2 matches at 12 bases. Germline V CDR1 and CDR2: DFQATT, SNEGSKA (reference sequence). The CDR3 covers 14 residues. J was trimmed by 12 bases and V by 0 bases; bases with no gene match: 6. The CDR3 DNA reads TGCAGTGCTAGAGATAGCCTAGCGGGGGGGAGGCAGTTCTTC. Translating it yields CSARDSLAGGRQFF.

Of note for this clonotype: A read error may produce the germline difference seen at one junction end. The chain is built from TRBV20-1 and TRBJ2-1; D is possibly TRBD1 (7 bases). Germline loops: CDR1 DFQATT, CDR2 SNEGSKA (reference sequence). The length of the CDR3 is 13 residues. CDR3 in DNA: TGCAGTGCTAGGCGGGATGGGACAGTCCTAAGAGTCTTC. Protein: CSARRDGTVLRVF.

This clonotype was seen repeatedly, ten times or more. V and J are TRBV10-3 and TRBJ2-6; D perhaps matches TRBD2 (6 bases). The V end was cut by 3 bases, the J end by 0 bases, with 9 bases between. This CDR3 is built from 16 residues. CDR1 is ENHRY, CDR2 SYGVKD, per germline. In DNA form, the CDR3 reads TGTGCCATCAGTGATCGCGGGGCCTCTGGGGCCAACGTCCTGACTTTC. This codes for CAISDRGASGANVLTF.

This clonotype was counted ten times or more. This chain links TRBV6-2 or TRBV6-3 with TRBJ2-1; weak D call: TRBD1 (6 bases). This CDR3 comprises 15 residues. The V end lost 6 bases, the J end lost 4 bases, and 16 bases lay between the germline ends. Germline V gives CDR1 MNHEY, CDR2 SVGEGT. The CDR3 protein is CASSEGTPPYNEQFF. The CDR3 DNA follows: TGTGCCAGCAGCGAGGGGACACCCCCTTACAATGAGCAGTTCTTC.

The chain carries TRBV7-3 and TRBJ2-3; 11 bases match TRBD2. Germline trimming cut 5 bases from V and 8 bases from J; bases unmatched to any gene: 12. Germline V gives CDR1 SGHTA, CDR2 FQGTGA. The length of the CDR3 is 16 residues. The CDR3 coding sequence is TGTGCCAGCAGCCGCGAACTAGCGGGGGCCCGACCTACGCAGTATTTT. It encodes CASSRELAGARPTQYF.

This clonotype occurred a few times. J is TRBJ2-7 and V is TRBV4-1; D gene uncertain. The CDR3 extends over 16 amino acids. Germline V CDR1 and CDR2: MGHRA, YSYEKL. Trimming removed 4 bases from V and 2 bases from J, with 18 bases in between. The CDR3 bases are TGCGCCAGCAGCCCCGCCGGAAGAGCCCTGACCTACGAGCAGTACTTC. Protein sequence: CASSPAGRALTYEQYF.